This T cell receptor (beta chain) was sequenced in a study of T-cell memory formation after mild COVID-19. Study details: TCR clustering was largely donor specific. Study-wide points: Mainly CM and EM harbored the contracting CD4+ clones; mainly EMRA harbored the CD8+ ones. Clones contracting over day 15 to 85 were CD4/CD8 balanced, with later expanders leaning CD4+. Cross-reactive memory seemingly joined, as some responding clones were found in pre-infection memory.

The germline CDR1 and CDR2 sequences are SEHNR and FQNEAQ (reference sequence). The CDR3 runs 15 residues. Trimming took 5 bases from V and 3 from J, leaving 16 bases between them. TCRdb fed the 5' RACE reads into MiXCR, producing one record per CDR3 protein. The sample includes about 430,000 distinct CDR3 sequences, roughly 24% of them seen just once. This clonotype has only a few counts. Its antigen is undetermined. The origin of this receptor is an adult woman who had mild COVID-19 (a few samples of this study predate the infection). Cell type and time point are not known. The chain has TRBV7-9 and TRBJ2-5; D possibly matches TRBD1 or TRBD2 (5 bases each). Material: PBMCs or a T cell subset sorted from them (not recorded which). In DNA form, the CDR3 reads TGTGCCAGCAGCCTTTACCTAGGGACGGAAGAGACCCAGTACTTC. Protein product: CASSLYLGTEETQYF. Full variable domain (outside the CDR3, taken from reference TRBV7-9 and TRBJ2-5): DTGVSQNPRHKITKRGQNVTFRCDPISEHNRLYWYRQTLGQGPEFLTYFQNEAQLEKSRLLSDRFSAERPKGSFSTLEIQRTEQGDSAMYLCASSLYLGTEETQYFGPGTRLLVL.